A selection of T cell receptor beta chains follows, all from one sample in a study of T-cell reconstitution after alpha-beta-depleted transplantation in children. TCRdb redid the calling of the PCR reads with MiXCR, one entry per CDR3 protein. The sample contains just over 350,000 distinct CDR3 sequences, 10% to 15% of which appear only once. The source material was PBMCs, sampled from the stem cell graft. The receptor source for this set is a human donor who donated a stem cell graft to a child with Fanconi anemia. The CDR3 runs from the conserved cysteine through the conserved F or W. The order of the fields is clone size, D gene, J gene, V gene, CDR3 DNA, CDR3 protein. D genes are given only for firm matches. Size tells how often a clone was seen (once, few, many) or the class of an expanded clone, and some rows leave it out.

>few|-|TRBJ2-2|TRBV12-3/TRBV12-4
TGTGCCCAACGAAAGTGGGGGGGCAGCGGGGAGCTGTTTTTT
CAQRKWGGSGELFF
>once|TRBD2|TRBJ2-1|TRBV7-7
TGTGCCAGCAGCCCATCGTTAGCGGGGGGGCGTGAGCAGTTCTTC
CASSPSLAGGREQFF
>-|-|TRBJ2-3|TRBV12-3/TRBV12-4
TGTGCCAGCACCGCCGGCCGGCAGTCCACAGATACGCAGTATTTT
CASTAGRQSTDTQYF
>many|TRBD2|TRBJ2-1|TRBV5-1
TGCGCCTCCCGCGGGGGGCCAAACAATGAGCAGTTCTTC
CASRGGPNNEQFF
>many|-|TRBJ2-1|TRBV5-1
TGCGCCAGCAGCCTACAGGACAGCTACAATGAGCAGTTCTTC
CASSLQDSYNEQFF
>many|-|TRBJ2-5|TRBV4-2
TGTGCCAGCAGCCAAGATGACGGCAACCAAGAGACCCAGTACTTC
CASSQDDGNQETQYF
>-|-|TRBJ1-6|TRBV27
TGTGCCAGCAGTTTAGATCAGGGGTACACCTATAATTCACCCCTCCACTTT
CASSLDQGYTYNSPLHF
>-|TRBD2|TRBJ2-1|TRBV3-1
TGTGCCAGCAGCCTTGGACTAGCGGGGGACAATGAGCAGTTCTTC
CASSLGLAGDNEQFF
>few|TRBD1|TRBJ2-3|TRBV18
TGTGCCAGCTCACCTTCGCGGTCCCAGGGGGCAGATACGCAGTATTTT
CASSPSRSQGADTQYF
>-|-|TRBJ2-3|TRBV27
TGTGCCAGCAGTTCTACTCAAGTAGATACGCAGTATTTT
CASSSTQVDTQYF
>few|-|TRBJ2-3|TRBV14
TGTGCCAGCAGCCAGTTGAGCGGTACTGCAGATACGCAGTATTTT
CASSQLSGTADTQYF
>few|-|TRBJ2-1|TRBV4-2
TGTGCCAGCAGCCAAGACGGAGTCTCGAGCTCCTACAATGAGCAGTTCTTC
CASSQDGVSSSYNEQFF
>few|-|TRBJ1-5|TRBV9
TGTGCCAGCAGCGTAGATGGGGTGGGCCAGCCCCAGCATTTT
CASSVDGVGQPQHF
>few|TRBD2|TRBJ2-1|TRBV5-1
TGCGCCAGCAGCTCCAGGGCGGGGGGGGGCTTCGGAGAGCAGTTCTTC
CASSSRAGGGFGEQFF
>-|-|TRBJ2-1|TRBV5-1
TGCGCCAGCAGCTTACCTAGACCTCACAATGAGCAGTTCTTC
CASSLPRPHNEQFF
>-|-|TRBJ2-3|TRBV5-6
TGTGCCAGCAGCTTGCTGAAGTCTAGCACAGATACGCAGTATTTT
CASSLLKSSTDTQYF
>once|-|TRBJ2-7|TRBV4-2
TGTGCCAGCAGCCAAGATAGGTCGAACGGATACGAGCAGTACTTC
CASSQDRSNGYEQYF
>-|-|TRBJ2-3|TRBV20-1
TGCAGTGCTAGAAAGCTAGCGACAGATACGCAGTATTTT
CSARKLATDTQYF
>-|-|TRBJ2-1|TRBV3-1
TGTGCCAGCAGCCAAAGGGGGGCAGGGGGTGAGCAGTTCTTC
CASSQRGAGGEQFF
>-|-|TRBJ2-2|TRBV4-3
TGCGCTAGCAAGAAGGAGATGAACACCGGGGAGCTGTTTTTT
CASKKEMNTGELFF
>-|-|TRBJ2-1|TRBV3-1
TGTGCCAGCAGCCAGGCGTCCGGGTTTCGGCGGCAGTTCTTC
CASSQASGFRRQFF
>-|TRBD1|TRBJ2-7|TRBV14
TGTGCCAGCAGCAGGACAGGGATCCCCTACGAGCAGTACTTC
CASSRTGIPYEQYF
>many|-|TRBJ1-1|TRBV19
TGTGCCAGTAGCGGACGTTACACTGAAGCTTTCTTT
CASSGRYTEAFF
>many|-|TRBJ1-1|TRBV9
TGTGCCAGCAGCGCGGGGGGGCTCACTGAAGCTTTCTTT
CASSAGGLTEAFF
>few|-|TRBJ2-1|TRBV5-1
TGCGCCAGCAGCTTTCTTAGAAATGAGCAGTTCTTC
CASSFLRNEQFF
>-|-|TRBJ1-2|TRBV20-1
TGCAGTGCTGAAATACCACCCTATGGCTACACCTTC
CSAEIPPYGYTF
>-|TRBD1|TRBJ1-5|TRBV18
TGTGCCAGCTCACTTATGGGACAGGGGGCGGGCGGTCAGCCCCAGCATTTT
CASSLMGQGAGGQPQHF
>few|-|TRBJ2-5|TRBV7-2
TGTGCCAGCAGCTTCGGGGGAGTTGAGACCCAGTACTTC
CASSFGGVETQYF
>many|-|TRBJ1-1|TRBV5-1
TGCGCCAGCAGCTCCGGGTTAAGTCCTATGAACACTGAAGCTTTCTTT
CASSSGLSPMNTEAFF
>few|-|TRBJ2-1|TRBV15
TGTGCCACCACCCCGGGAGCATACAATGAGCAGTTCTTC
CATTPGAYNEQFF
>many|-|TRBJ2-3|TRBV4-2
TGTGCCAGCAGCCAAGATCGGGACCGGACCGTGGATACGCAGTATTTT
CASSQDRDRTVDTQYF
>-|TRBD1|TRBJ2-1|TRBV24-1
TGTGCCACCAGTGCTCCAGACAGGGTCAATGAGCAGTTCTTC
CATSAPDRVNEQFF
>many|-|TRBJ2-5|TRBV4-2
TGTGCCAGCAGCCAAGTACAGGGCGAAGAGACCCAGTACTTC
CASSQVQGEETQYF
>-|-|TRBJ1-1|TRBV3-1
TGTGCCAGCAGCCAAGATGGGTTGGCTTTCTTT
CASSQDGLAFF
>-|-|TRBJ1-5|TRBV20-1
TGCAGTGCTAGAGGGAGGGCCGGGGTCAATCAGCCCCAGCATTTT
CSARGRAGVNQPQHF
>few|-|TRBJ2-4|TRBV6-2/TRBV6-3
TGTGCCAGCAGTCCCCCCCCAGGGCTTATGGACATTCAGTACTTC
CASSPPPGLMDIQYF
>few|-|TRBJ1-4|TRBV5-4
TGTGCCAGCAGCTTCTCCGGAGGAGAAAAACTGTTTTTT
CASSFSGGEKLFF
>many|TRBD1|TRBJ1-6|TRBV7-9
TGTGCCAGCAGCTTCGGATCGCCGGGGCAGGGGGATTCACCCCTCCACTTT
CASSFGSPGQGDSPLHF
>-|-|TRBJ1-1|TRBV4-2
TGTGCCAGCAGCCAAGATGACGGGCAGGGCAACACTGAAGCTTTCTTT
CASSQDDGQGNTEAFF
>few|-|TRBJ1-3|TRBV5-1
TGCGCCAGCAGCTCCGGAGGAGGAAACACCATATATTTT
CASSSGGGNTIYF
>few|TRBD2|TRBJ2-5|TRBV3-1
TGTGCCAGCAGCCAACGTACTAGCGGAGGACAAGAGACCCAGTACTTC
CASSQRTSGGQETQYF
>-|-|TRBJ1-4|TRBV4-3
TGCGCCAGCAGCCAAGATTTTGCGATAGAAAAACTGTTTTTT
CASSQDFAIEKLFF
>few|-|TRBJ2-1|TRBV7-9
TGTGCCAGCAGCCTCGATGGAGGGGGGGCTCAAAATGAGCAGTTCTTC
CASSLDGGGAQNEQFF
>-|-|TRBJ1-5|TRBV20-1
TGCAGTGCTAGATCAGGGGAGATGAGTCAGCCCCAGCATTTT
CSARSGEMSQPQHF
>many|-|TRBJ2-7|TRBV5-6
TGTGCCAGCAGCACGGGGCAGGGACTGTACGAGCAGTACTTC
CASSTGQGLYEQYF
>many|-|TRBJ2-4|TRBV29-1
TGCAGCGTTGAAGATCGTAGTGAGAGGACGCCGATGGTGGGTACCAGAAACATTCAGTACTTC
CSVEDRSERTPMVGTRNIQYF
>few|-|TRBJ2-2|TRBV28
TGTGCCAGCAGTGGGCTAATACTCTCCACCGGGGAGCTGTTTTTT
CASSGLILSTGELFF
>many|-|TRBJ1-2|TRBV29-1
TGCAGCGTTGAAGAAGGCCTCAGGGGCTACACCTTC
CSVEEGLRGYTF
>many|TRBD1|TRBJ1-1|TRBV19
TGTGCCAGTAAGCGACAGGGGGCTTCTGAAGCTTTCTTT
CASKRQGASEAFF
>-|-|TRBJ1-1|TRBV12-3/TRBV12-4
TGTGCCAGCAGTCTGTGGAGGGGAGGGGACACTGAAGCTTTCTTT
CASSLWRGGDTEAFF
>many|-|TRBJ1-6|TRBV10-3
TGTGCCATCAAGAGGAACTCACCCCTCCACTTT
CAIKRNSPLHF
>few|TRBD1|TRBJ2-3|TRBV9
TGTGCCAGCAGCGTAGAGGGGACAGGGTTCACAGATACGCAGTATTTT
CASSVEGTGFTDTQYF